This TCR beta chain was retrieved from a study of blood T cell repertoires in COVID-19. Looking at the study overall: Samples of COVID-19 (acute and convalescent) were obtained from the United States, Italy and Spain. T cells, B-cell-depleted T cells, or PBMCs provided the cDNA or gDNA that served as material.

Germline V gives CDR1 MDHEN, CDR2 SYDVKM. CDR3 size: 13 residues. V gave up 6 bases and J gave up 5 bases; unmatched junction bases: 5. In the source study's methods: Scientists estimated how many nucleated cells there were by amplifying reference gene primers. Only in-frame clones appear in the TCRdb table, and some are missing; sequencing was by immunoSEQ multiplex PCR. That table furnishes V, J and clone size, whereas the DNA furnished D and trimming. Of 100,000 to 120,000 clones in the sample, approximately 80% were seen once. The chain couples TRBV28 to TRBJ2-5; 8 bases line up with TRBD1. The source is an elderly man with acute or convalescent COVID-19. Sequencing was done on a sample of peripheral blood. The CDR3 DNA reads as TGTGCCAGCAGCCGACAGGGGTCGGAGACCCAGTACTTC. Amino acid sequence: CASSRQGSETQYF.